This T cell receptor (beta chain) was sequenced in a study of T cell repertoires in cytomegalovirus infection (dated by TCRdb to about 2019). General notes on the study: The HLA type of each donor mattered for the analysis, because public TCR beta signatures pointed to carriage of CMV infection along with the matching HLA type. Paper-wide results and their limitations: In the ex vivo response, HLA-C-restricted CMV-specific TCR beta clonotypes were dominant, and in two of eight donors the single most frequent clonotype came from this HLA-C-restricted group. In both this cohort and an independent roughly 350-donor cohort, the cumulative frequency of public TCR beta family members distinguished carriers of CMV infection plus the relevant HLA type.

A word on this clonotype: No antigen is known for it. One base away there is no much larger clone; base qualities are not given.

Via the germline V gene, CDR1 is SGHRS and CDR2 YFSETQ. From the cysteine up to the phenylalanine, the CDR3 has a length of 13 residues. Only the CDR3 part of the read is kept: 39 bases, read in frame from the first base. V is clipped by 1 base and J by 7 bases, and the sequence between their germline boundaries is 9 bases long. The reads were generated on an Illumina HiSeq 1500. Starting from the raw public reads, TCRdb applied fastp trimming at Q25, assembled clones with MiXCR and retained in-frame beta chains. Records with the same CDR3 protein are collapsed into one entry carrying the most frequent genes and DNA. Counted in this sample were over 450,000 distinct CDR3 sequences; around 10% of them appeared once. The biggest ten clones account for roughly 10% of the sample.

This clonotype was sampled from a human donor in good health (CMV status not recorded). Some clones in this sample may be carry-over from other donors' samples. The chain couples TRBV5-1 to TRBJ1-5; TRBD1 is possibly the D segment (6 matching bases). The material sequenced was PBMCs. The CDR3 loop reads CASSLTRGQPQHF. The DNA sequence is TGCGCCAGCAGCTTGACCAGGGGACAGCCCCAGCATTTT.